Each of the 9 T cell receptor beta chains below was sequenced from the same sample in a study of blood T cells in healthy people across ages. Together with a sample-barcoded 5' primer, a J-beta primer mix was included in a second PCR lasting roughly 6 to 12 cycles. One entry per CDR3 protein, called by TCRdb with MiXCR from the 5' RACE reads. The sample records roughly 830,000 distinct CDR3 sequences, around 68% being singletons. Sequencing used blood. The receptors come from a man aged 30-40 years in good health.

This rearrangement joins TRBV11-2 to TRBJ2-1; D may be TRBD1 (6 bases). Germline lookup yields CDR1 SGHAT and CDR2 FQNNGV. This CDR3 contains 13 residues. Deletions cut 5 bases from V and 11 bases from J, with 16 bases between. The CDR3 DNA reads TGTGCCAGCAGCCCGGGGCCAGGGGACAAGCAGTTCTTC. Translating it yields CASSPGPGDKQFF.

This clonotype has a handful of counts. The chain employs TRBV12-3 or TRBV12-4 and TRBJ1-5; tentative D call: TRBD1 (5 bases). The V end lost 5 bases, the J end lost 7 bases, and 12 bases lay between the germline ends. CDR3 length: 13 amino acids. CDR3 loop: CASSLQVNQPQHF. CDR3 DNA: TGTGCCAGCAGTCTACAGGTGAACCAGCCCCAGCATTTT.

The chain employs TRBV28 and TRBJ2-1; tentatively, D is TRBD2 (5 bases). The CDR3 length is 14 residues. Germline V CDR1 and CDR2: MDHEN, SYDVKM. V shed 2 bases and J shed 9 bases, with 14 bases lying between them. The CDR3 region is CASSLGGHRGEQFF. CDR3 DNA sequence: TGTGCCAGCAGTTTAGGAGGCCATCGGGGTGAGCAGTTCTTC.

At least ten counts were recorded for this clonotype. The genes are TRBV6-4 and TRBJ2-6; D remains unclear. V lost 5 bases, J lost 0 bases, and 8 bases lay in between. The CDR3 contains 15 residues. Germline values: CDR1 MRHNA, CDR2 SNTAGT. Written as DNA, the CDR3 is TGTGCCAGCAGTCCAGAGGACTCTGGGGCCAACGTCCTGACTTTC. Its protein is CASSPEDSGANVLTF.

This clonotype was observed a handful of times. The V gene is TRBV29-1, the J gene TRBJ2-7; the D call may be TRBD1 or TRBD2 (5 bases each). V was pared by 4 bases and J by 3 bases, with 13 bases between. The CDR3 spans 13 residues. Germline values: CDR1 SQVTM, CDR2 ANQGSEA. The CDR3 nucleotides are TGCAGCGTTGCCGGGGACGGAGGCTACGAGCAGTACTTC. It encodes CSVAGDGGYEQYF.

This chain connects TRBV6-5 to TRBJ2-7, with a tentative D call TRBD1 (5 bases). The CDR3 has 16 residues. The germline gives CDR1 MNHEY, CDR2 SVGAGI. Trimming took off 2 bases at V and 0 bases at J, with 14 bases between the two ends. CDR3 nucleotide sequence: TGTGCCAGCAGTTACCGTTTGCCAGGACACTCCTACGAGCAGTACTTC. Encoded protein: CASSYRLPGHSYEQYF.

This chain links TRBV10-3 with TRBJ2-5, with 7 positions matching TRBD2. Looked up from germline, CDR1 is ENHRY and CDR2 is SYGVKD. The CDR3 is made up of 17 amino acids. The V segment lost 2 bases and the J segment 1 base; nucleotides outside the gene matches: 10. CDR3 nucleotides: TGTGCCATCAGTGAGGGGGGGGTTCCCGGGATCCAAGAGACCCAGTACTTC. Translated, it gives CAISEGGVPGIQETQYF.

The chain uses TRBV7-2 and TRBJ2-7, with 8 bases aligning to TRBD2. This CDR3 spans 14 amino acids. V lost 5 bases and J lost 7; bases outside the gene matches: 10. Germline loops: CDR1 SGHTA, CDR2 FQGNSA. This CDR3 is CASSPAALAGEQYF. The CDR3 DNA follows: TGTGCCAGCAGCCCCGCCGCTTTAGCGGGGGAGCAGTACTTC.

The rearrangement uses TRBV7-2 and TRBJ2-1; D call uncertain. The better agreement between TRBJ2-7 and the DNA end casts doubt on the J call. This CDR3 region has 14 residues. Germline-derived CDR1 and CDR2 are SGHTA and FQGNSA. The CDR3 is CTSSLGAATYEQYF. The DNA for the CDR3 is TGTACCAGCAGCTTAGGGGCCGCGACCTACGAGCAGTACTTC.